One and the same sample provided the 15 T cell receptor beta chains below, sequenced in a study of blood T cell repertoires in COVID-19. TCRdb keeps only in-frame clones here, not all; method: immunoSEQ multiplex PCR. Among 110,000 to 150,000 clones listed, approximately 80% were seen once. The sequencing sample was made of PBMCs or T cells enriched from blood (not recorded which). These receptors were obtained from a woman aged 50 to 65 who had recovered from COVID-19.

The chain employs TRBV27 and TRBJ2-7; a possible D gene is TRBD2 (6 bases). V lost 5 bases to trimming and J lost 5 bases, with 19 bases between them. The length of the CDR3 is 15 residues. Germline-derived CDR1 and CDR2 are MNHEY and SMNVEV (reference sequence). The CDR3 bases are TGTGCCAGCAGTGCCTCTACTGGGAGGTCGAACGAGCAGTACTTC. Protein: CASSASTGRSNEQYF.

As to this clone: Within the sample, other DNA sequences also encode this same CDR3. V and J are TRBV11-2 and TRBJ1-1; 7 positions match TRBD1. The CDR3 length is 14 residues. J gave up 2 bases and V 1 base, and 1 base lay outside the gene matches. Germline V gene data show CDR1 as SGHAT and CDR2 as FQNNGV. Here the CDR3 reads CASSLGQGNTEAFF. As DNA, the CDR3 is TGTGCCAGCAGCTTAGGACAGGGCAACACTGAAGCTTTCTTT.

This chain joins TRBV30 and TRBJ2-1; 14 positions agree with TRBD2. CDR3 size: 16 residues. The trim removed 1 base at V and 8 bases at J, leaving 7 bases unmatched. Germline V gene data show CDR1 as GTSNPN and CDR2 as SVGIG (reference sequence). CDR3 in amino acids: CAWSAPTSGGAYEQFF. CDR3 in DNA: TGTGCCTGGAGTGCCCCGACTAGCGGGGGGGCCTATGAGCAGTTCTTC.

This chain joins TRBV12-3 or TRBV12-4 and TRBJ2-6; D not resolved. There are 13 residues in the CDR3. Deletions cut 5 bases from V and 1 base from J, with 3 bases between. CDR3 coding DNA: TGTGCCAGCAGTCGGTCTGGGGCCAACGTCCTGACTTTC. It translates to CASSRSGANVLTF.

The V gene is TRBV5-1, the J gene TRBJ1-1; possibly TRBD1 for D (6 bases). The CDR3 has 15 amino acids. The V end lost 2 bases, the J end lost 5 bases, and 16 bases lay between the germline ends. Germline-derived CDR1 and CDR2 are SGHRS and YFSETQ. This CDR3 is CASSFYSGGRTEAFF. The CDR3 DNA reads as TGCGCCAGCAGCTTCTACAGCGGGGGCAGGACTGAAGCTTTCTTT.

The chain combines TRBV5-1 with TRBJ1-2; D might be TRBD1 (5 bases). The CDR3 length is 13 residues. With 4 bases removed from V and 4 bases from J, the gap between germline ends came to 11 bases. Germline V gene sequence: CDR1 SGHRS, CDR2 YFSETQ. CDR3 amino acids: CASSQGHPYGYTF. The CDR3 nucleotides read TGCGCCAGCAGCCAAGGACATCCCTATGGCTACACCTTC.

The chain has TRBV5-1 and TRBJ1-3; D is possibly TRBD1 (5 bases). CDR3 length: 14 amino acids. Per germline, CDR1 SGHRS and CDR2 YFSETQ. Trimming pared 4 bases from V and 8 bases from J, leaving 16 bases between. The CDR3 bases are TGCGCCAGCAGCCAGGGTGGCGGCGGGGACACCATATATTTT. It yields the protein CASSQGGGGDTIYF. The full variable domain, completed using reference TRBV5-1 and TRBJ1-3, is KAGVTQTPRYLIKTRGQQVTLSCSPISGHRSVSWYQQTPGQGLQFLFEYFSETQRNKGNFPGRFSGRQFSNSRSEMNVSTLELGDSALYLCASSQGGGGDTIYFGEGSWLTVV.

The genes are TRBV5-5 and TRBJ1-4; D is ambiguous. The CDR3 has 16 residues. Germline V CDR1 and CDR2: SGHKS, YYEKEE (reference sequence). Between the trimmed V and J ends, which lost 4 bases and 3 bases, there was a span of 16 bases. CDR3 in DNA: TGTGCCAGCAGCCCCGTGGCGCCGGCGGCTAATGAAAAACTGTTTTTT. It translates to CASSPVAPAANEKLFF.

The gene calls are TRBV29-1 and TRBJ2-5, with D tentatively TRBD2 (5 bases). With 1 base removed from V and 5 bases from J, the gap between germline ends came to 11 bases. Germline V gene lookup returns CDR1 SQVTM and CDR2 ANQGSEA. CDR3 length: 13 residues. The CDR3: CSVEVPSQETQYF. Here the CDR3 DNA reads TGCAGCGTTGAAGTGCCTAGCCAGGAGACCCAGTACTTC.

This clone was picked up one time. This chain links TRBV19 with TRBJ1-5; 7 nucleotides align to TRBD1. There are 14 residues in the CDR3. Germline lookup yields CDR1 LNHDA and CDR2 SQIVND (reference sequence). Losses at the gene ends were 6 bases for V and 3 bases for J; bases not matched to a gene: 5. CDR3 protein: CASSWGQTNQPQHF. The CDR3 DNA sequence: TGTGCCAGTAGCTGGGGACAGACCAATCAGCCCCAGCATTTT.

The chain joins TRBV30 to TRBJ1-4; a weak D match, TRBD1 (5 bases). V was clipped by 4 bases and J by 10 bases, with 22 bases between them. CDR3 length equals 15 residues. The germline V gene encodes CDR1 GTSNPN and CDR2 SVGIG (reference sequence). Here the CDR3 DNA reads TGTGCCTGGAACCGGGCACAGGCGCTCGGGGGAAAACTGTTTTTT. This codes for CAWNRAQALGGKLFF.

CDR3 sequence reads: CASSASLGVQHEQYF. For the CDR3, the DNA is TGTGCCAGCAGTGCGTCTCTCGGGGTGCAGCACGAGCAGTACTTC. V gene TRBV2 combines with J gene TRBJ2-7; tentatively, D is TRBD2 (5 bases). Trimming pared 4 bases from V and 5 bases from J, leaving 18 bases between. Germline loops: CDR1 SNHLY, CDR2 FYNNEI. The CDR3 length is 15 residues.

The chain combines TRBV2 with TRBJ2-4; possibly TRBD2 for D (5 bases). Looked up from germline, CDR1 is SNHLY and CDR2 is FYNNEI. The CDR3 length is 16 residues. V lost 8 bases and J lost 3, with 20 bases in between. CDR3 sequence reads: CASGSITRVGKNIQYF. The CDR3, as DNA: TGTGCCAGCGGGAGCATTACAAGGGTTGGCAAAAACATTCAGTACTTC. The full variable domain, its missing parts supplied by reference TRBV2 and TRBJ2-4, is EPEVTQTPSHQVTQMGQEVILRCVPISNHLYFYWYRQILGQKVEFLVSFYNNEISEKSEIFDDQFSVERPDGSNFTLKIRSTKLEDSAMYFCASGSITRVGKNIQYFGAGTRLSVL.

The chain carries TRBV6-5 and TRBJ1-5, with D hard to call. CDR1 and CDR2 (germline): MNHEY, SVGAGI. This CDR3 has 13 residues. The germline V and J ends were trimmed by 0 bases and 6 bases, with 6 bases remaining between them. Written as DNA, the CDR3 is TGTGCCAGCAGTTACTCCGGGGTTCAGCCCCAGCATTTT. It translates to CASSYSGVQPQHF.

J is TRBJ1-5 and V is TRBV3-1 (or the pseudogene TRBV3-2); D not certain. The germline V gene encodes CDR1 LGHDT and CDR2 YNNKEL (reference sequence). This CDR3 has 15 amino acids. The germline V and J ends were trimmed by 2 bases and 5 bases, with 13 bases remaining between them. CDR3 coding DNA: TGTGCCAGCAGCCAATGGGGAGGGCCGGATCAGCCCCAGCATTTT. Protein sequence: CASSQWGGPDQPQHF.